This T cell receptor (beta chain) was recovered during a study of T-cell memory formation after mild COVID-19. TCRdb passed the 5' RACE reads through MiXCR, listing each CDR3 protein once. The table has about 350,000 distinct CDR3 sequences, 25% to 30% seen once; the top ten hold approximately 13%. The CDR3 is made up of 12 amino acids. Trimming shortened V by 10 bases and J by 11 bases, and 20 bases separated the two germline ends. Germline V gives CDR1 MNHNS, CDR2 SASEGT. The sequencing sample was made of PBMCs or a T cell subset sorted from them (not recorded which). The chain has TRBV6-1 and TRBJ1-1; D is unclear. This clonotype originated in an adult woman who had mild COVID-19 (a few samples of this study predate the infection). Cell type and time point are not known. CDR3 loop: CATSQLASGAFF. The CDR3 bases are TGTGCCACCTCCCAGTTGGCGAGTGGGGCTTTCTTT.